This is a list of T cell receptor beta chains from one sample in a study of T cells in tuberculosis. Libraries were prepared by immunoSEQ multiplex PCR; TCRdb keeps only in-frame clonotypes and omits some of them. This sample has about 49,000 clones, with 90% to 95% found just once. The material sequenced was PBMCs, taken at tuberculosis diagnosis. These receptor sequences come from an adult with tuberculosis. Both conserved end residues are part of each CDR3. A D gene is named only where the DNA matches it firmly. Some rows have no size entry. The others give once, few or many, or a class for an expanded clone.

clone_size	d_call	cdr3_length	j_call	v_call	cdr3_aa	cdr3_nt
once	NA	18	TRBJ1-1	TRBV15	CATSREERGNWMNTEAFF	TGTGCCACCAGCAGAGAGGAAAGAGGGAACTGGATGAACACTGAAGCTTTCTTT
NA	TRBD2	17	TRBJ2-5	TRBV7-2	CASSLSSGRERWETQYF	TGTGCCAGCAGCCTTTCGAGCGGGAGGGAGAGGTGGGAGACCCAGTACTTC
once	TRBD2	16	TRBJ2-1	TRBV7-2	CASSLVSAGGKNEQFF	TGTGCCAGCAGCTTAGTGTCCGCGGGAGGGAAAAATGAGCAGTTCTTC
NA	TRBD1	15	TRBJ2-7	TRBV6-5	CASSPPGTGGYEQYF	TGTGCCAGCAGCCCCCCCGGGACAGGGGGCTATGAGCAGTACTTC
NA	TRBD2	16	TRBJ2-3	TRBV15	CATSGWTSGTTDTQYF	TGTGCCACCAGCGGTTGGACTAGCGGAACCACAGATACGCAGTATTTT
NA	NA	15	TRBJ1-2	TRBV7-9	CASSLALGGNYGYTF	TGTGCCAGCAGCTTAGCGCTCGGGGGGAACTATGGCTACACCTTC
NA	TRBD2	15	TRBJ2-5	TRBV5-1	CASSGGSAPQETQYF	TGCGCCAGCTCCGGCGGGAGTGCCCCCCAAGAGACCCAGTACTTC
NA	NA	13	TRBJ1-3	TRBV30	CAWSPSSGNTIYF	TGTGCCTGGAGTCCCAGTTCGGGAAACACCATATATTTT
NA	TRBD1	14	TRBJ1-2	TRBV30	CAWSVRQGADGYTF	TGTGCCTGGAGTGTACGCCAGGGGGCGGATGGCTACACCTTC
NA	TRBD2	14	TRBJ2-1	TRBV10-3	CAISEAGGHNEQFF	TGTGCCATCAGTGAAGCGGGGGGGCACAATGAGCAGTTCTTC
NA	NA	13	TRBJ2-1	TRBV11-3	CASSSVVLGEQFF	TGTGCCAGCAGCTCCGTAGTTCTAGGTGAGCAGTTCTTC
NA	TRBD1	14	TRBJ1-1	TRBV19	CASTQGASNTEAFF	TGTGCCAGTACACAGGGGGCGTCTAACACTGAAGCTTTCTTT
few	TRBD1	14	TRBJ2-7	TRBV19	CASSPGQVSYEQYF	TGTGCCAGTAGCCCGGGACAGGTGTCCTACGAGCAGTACTTC
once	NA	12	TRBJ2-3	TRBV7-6	CASSLQTDTQYF	TGTGCCAGCAGCCTACAGACAGATACGCAGTATTTT
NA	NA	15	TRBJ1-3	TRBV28	CASSFSGNSGNTIYF	TGTGCCAGCAGTTTCTCGGGGAACTCTGGAAACACCATATATTTT
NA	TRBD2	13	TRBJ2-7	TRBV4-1	CASITSDSYEQYF	TGCGCCAGCATAACTAGCGACTCCTACGAGCAGTACTTC
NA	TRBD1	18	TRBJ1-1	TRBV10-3	CAISQPISGGRVNTEAFF	TGTGCCATCAGTCAACCAATTTCAGGGGGCAGGGTGAACACTGAAGCTTTCTTT
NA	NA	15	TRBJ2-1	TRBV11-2	CASTKGEGERGEQFF	TGTGCCAGCACCAAAGGGGAGGGGGAGAGAGGTGAGCAGTTCTTC
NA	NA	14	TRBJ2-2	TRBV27	CASTWQGGTGELFF	TGTGCCAGCACGTGGCAGGGAGGCACCGGGGAGCTGTTTTTT
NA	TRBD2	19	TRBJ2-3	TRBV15	CATSRVGLVAGGPLDTQYF	TGTGCCACCAGCAGAGTGGGTTTGGTGGCGGGAGGGCCCCTAGATACGCAGTATTTT
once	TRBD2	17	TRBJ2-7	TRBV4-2	CASSQAAGGPSSYEQYF	TGTGCCAGCAGCCAGGCAGCGGGAGGCCCCAGCTCCTACGAGCAGTACTTC
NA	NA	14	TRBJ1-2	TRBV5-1	CARNREGPYYGYTF	TGCGCCAGAAATCGCGAGGGTCCCTACTATGGCTACACCTTC
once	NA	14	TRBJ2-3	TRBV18	CASSPARNTDTQYF	TGTGCCAGCTCCCCCGCTAGGAATACAGATACGCAGTATTTT
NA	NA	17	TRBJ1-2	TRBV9	CASSAPSVPTENYGYTF	TGTGCCAGCAGCGCCCCCTCTGTCCCGACAGAAAACTATGGCTACACCTTC
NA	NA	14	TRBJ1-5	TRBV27	CASSLQGLGQPQHF	TGTGCCAGCAGCCTACAGGGTCTAGGGCAGCCCCAGCATTTT
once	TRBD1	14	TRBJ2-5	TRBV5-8	CASSPGTGDETQYF	TGTGCCAGCAGCCCGGGGACAGGCGACGAGACCCAGTACTTC
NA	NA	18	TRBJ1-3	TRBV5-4	CASSLKGAGQNSGNTIYF	TGTGCCAGCAGCTTGAAAGGGGCAGGACAGAACTCTGGAAACACCATATATTTT
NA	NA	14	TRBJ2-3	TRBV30	CAWRLAASTDTQYF	TGTGCCTGGAGGCTAGCTGCTAGCACAGATACGCAGTATTTT
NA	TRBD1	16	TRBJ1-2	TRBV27	CASRSYRGSFPYGYTF	TGTGCCAGCAGGTCATACAGGGGAAGTTTTCCCTATGGCTACACCTTC
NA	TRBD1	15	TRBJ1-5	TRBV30	CAWSGGTGVAEPQHF	TGTGCCTGGAGTGGAGGGACAGGGGTGGCTGAGCCCCAGCATTTT
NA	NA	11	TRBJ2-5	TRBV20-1	CSASGEETQYF	TGCAGTGCTAGTGGAGAAGAGACCCAGTACTTC
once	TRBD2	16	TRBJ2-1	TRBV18	CASSPGLAGKGGEQFF	TGTGCCAGCTCACCGGGACTAGCGGGGAAAGGAGGTGAGCAGTTCTTC